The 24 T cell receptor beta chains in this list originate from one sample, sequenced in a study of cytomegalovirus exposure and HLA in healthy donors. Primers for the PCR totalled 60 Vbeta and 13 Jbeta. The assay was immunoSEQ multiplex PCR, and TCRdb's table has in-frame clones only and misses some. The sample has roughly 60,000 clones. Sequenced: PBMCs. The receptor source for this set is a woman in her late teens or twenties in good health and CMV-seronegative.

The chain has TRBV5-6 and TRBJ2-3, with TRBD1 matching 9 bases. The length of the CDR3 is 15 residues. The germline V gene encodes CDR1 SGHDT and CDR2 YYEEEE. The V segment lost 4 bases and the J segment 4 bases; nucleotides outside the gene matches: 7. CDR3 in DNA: TGTGCCAGCAGCCCAACAGGGGGCTGGGCAGATACGCAGTATTTT. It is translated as CASSPTGGWADTQYF.

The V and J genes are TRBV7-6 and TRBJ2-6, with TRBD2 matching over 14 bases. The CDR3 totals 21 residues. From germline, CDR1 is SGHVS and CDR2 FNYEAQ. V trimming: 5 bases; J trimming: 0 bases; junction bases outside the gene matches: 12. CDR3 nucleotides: TGTGCCAGCAGCCGCACAATAGGACTAGCGGGAGGCATCTCTGGGGCCAACGTCCTGACTTTC. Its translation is CASSRTIGLAGGISGANVLTF.

The CDR3 is CASSESGGAGATQYF. CDR3 bases: TGCGCCAGCAGTGAGTCGGGCGGGGCTGGGGCTACGCAGTATTTT. The rearrangement links TRBV10-1 to TRBJ2-3, with D perhaps matching TRBD2 (6 bases). The length of the CDR3 is 15 residues. Trimming stripped 0 bases from V and 8 bases from J, with 15 bases between. The germline CDR1 and CDR2 sequences are WNHNN and SYGVQD (reference sequence).

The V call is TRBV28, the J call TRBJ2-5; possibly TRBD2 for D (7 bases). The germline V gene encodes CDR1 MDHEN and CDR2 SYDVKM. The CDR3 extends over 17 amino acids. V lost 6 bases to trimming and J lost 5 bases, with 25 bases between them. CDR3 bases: TGTGCCAGCAGGGAATGGACAGCGGGGTCTTCAGAGGAGACCCAGTACTTC. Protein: CASREWTAGSSEETQYF.

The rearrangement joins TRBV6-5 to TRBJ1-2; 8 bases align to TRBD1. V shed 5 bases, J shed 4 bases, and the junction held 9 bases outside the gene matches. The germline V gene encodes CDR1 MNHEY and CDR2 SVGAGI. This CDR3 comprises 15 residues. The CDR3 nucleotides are TGTGCCAGCAGTCCCGACAGGGGACTTCCCTATGGCTACACCTTC. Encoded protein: CASSPDRGLPYGYTF.

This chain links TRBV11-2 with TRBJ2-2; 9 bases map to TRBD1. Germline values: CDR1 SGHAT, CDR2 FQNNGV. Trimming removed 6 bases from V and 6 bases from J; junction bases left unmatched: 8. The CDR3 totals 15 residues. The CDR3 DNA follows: TGTGCCAGCAGACCTGGGACAGGGTTCGCCGGGGAGCTGTTTTTT. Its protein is CASRPGTGFAGELFF.

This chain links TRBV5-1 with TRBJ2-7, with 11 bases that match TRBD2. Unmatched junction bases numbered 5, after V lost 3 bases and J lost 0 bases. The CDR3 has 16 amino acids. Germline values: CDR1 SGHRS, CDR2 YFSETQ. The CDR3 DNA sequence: TGCGCCAGCAGCTACTCTAGCGGGGGGATCTCCTACGAGCAGTACTTC. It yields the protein CASSYSSGGISYEQYF.

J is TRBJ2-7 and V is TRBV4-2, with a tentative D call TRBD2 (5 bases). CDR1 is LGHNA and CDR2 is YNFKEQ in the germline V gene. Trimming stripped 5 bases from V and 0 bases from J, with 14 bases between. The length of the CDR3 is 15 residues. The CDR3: CASSYVSETSYEQYF. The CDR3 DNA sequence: TGTGCCAGCAGCTACGTTAGCGAGACCTCCTACGAGCAGTACTTC.

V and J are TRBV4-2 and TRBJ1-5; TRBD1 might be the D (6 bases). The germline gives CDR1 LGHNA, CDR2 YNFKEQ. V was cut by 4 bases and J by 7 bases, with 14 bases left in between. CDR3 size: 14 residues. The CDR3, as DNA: TGTGCCAGCAGCCTCTATATCAGGGGCCAGCCCCAGCATTTT. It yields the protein CASSLYIRGQPQHF.

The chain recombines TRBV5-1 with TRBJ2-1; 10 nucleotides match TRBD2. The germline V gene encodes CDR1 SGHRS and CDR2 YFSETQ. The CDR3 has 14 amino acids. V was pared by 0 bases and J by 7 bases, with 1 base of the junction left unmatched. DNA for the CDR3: TGCGCCAGCAGCTTGGGTAGCGGGAGGAATGAGCAGTTCTTC. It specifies CASSLGSGRNEQFF.

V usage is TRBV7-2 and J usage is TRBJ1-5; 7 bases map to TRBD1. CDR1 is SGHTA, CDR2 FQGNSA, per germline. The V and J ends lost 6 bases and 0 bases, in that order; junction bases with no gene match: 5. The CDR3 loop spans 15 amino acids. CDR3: CASSSTGYSNQPQHF. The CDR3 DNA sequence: TGTGCCAGCAGTTCGACAGGGTATAGCAATCAGCCCCAGCATTTT.

The CDR3 DNA follows: TGTGCCAGCAGCTCCCTAGGAAATACGCAGTATTTT. Residues: CASSSLGNTQYF. The gene calls are TRBV28 and TRBJ2-3; D not certain. V dropped 6 bases and J dropped 7 bases, with 11 bases sitting between them. The germline V gene has CDR1 MDHEN and CDR2 SYDVKM. This CDR3 comprises 12 residues. The complete variable domain, with remaining parts taken from reference TRBV28 and TRBJ2-3, reads DVKVTQSSRYLVKRTGEKVFLECVQDMDHENMFWYRQDPGLGLRLIYFSYDVKMKEKGDIPEGYSVSREKKERFSLILESASTNQTSMYLCASSSLGNTQYFGPGTRLTVL.

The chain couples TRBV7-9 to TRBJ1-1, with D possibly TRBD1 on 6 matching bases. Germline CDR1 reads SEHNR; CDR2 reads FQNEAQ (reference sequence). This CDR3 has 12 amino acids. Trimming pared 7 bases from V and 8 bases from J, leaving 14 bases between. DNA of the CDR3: TGTGCCAGCACCCCTCCGAGGGGGGAAGCTTTCTTT. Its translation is CASTPPRGEAFF.

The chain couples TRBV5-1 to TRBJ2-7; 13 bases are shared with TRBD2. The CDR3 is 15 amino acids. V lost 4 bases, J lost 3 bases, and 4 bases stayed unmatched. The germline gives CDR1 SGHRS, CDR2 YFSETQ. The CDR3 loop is CASSLGTSGIYEQYF. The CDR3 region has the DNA TGCGCCAGCAGCCTCGGGACTAGCGGGATCTACGAGCAGTACTTC.

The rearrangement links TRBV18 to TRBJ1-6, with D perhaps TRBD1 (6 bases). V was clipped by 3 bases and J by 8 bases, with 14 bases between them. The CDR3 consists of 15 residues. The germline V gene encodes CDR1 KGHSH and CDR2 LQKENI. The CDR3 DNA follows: TGTGCCAGCTCACCGAGCGAACAGGGCGATTCACCCCTCCACTTT. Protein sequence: CASSPSEQGDSPLHF.

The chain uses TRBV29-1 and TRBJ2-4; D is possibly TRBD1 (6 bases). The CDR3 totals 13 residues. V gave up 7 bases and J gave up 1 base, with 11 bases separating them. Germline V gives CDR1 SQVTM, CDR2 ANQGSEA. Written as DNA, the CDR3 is TGCAGCGGAGCAGGGGCGGCCAAAAACATTCAGTACTTC. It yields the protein CSGAGAAKNIQYF. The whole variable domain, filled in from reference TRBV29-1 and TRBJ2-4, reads SAVISQKPSRDICQRGTSLTIQCQVDSQVTMMFWYRQQPGQSLTLIATANQGSEATYESGFVIDKFPISRPNLTFSTLTVSNMSPEDSSIYLCSGAGAAKNIQYFGAGTRLSVL.

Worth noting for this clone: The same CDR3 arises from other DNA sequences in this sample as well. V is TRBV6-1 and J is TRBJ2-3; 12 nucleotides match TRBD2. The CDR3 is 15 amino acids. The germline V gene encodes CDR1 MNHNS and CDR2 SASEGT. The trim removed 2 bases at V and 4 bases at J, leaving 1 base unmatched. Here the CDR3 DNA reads TGTGCCAGCAGTGAACTAGCGGGGGGGCCAGATACGCAGTATTTT. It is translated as CASSELAGGPDTQYF.

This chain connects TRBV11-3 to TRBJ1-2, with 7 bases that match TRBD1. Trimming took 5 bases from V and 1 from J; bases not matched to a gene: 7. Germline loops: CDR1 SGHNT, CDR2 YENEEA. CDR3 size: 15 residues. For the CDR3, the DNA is TGTGCCAGCAGCATACTAGGGACAGTTAACTATGGCTACACCTTC. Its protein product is CASSILGTVNYGYTF.

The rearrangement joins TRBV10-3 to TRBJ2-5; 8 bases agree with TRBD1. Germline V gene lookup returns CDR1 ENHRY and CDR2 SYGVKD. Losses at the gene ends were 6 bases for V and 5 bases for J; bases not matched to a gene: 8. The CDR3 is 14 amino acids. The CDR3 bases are TGTGCCATCAGGACAGACAGGGGCGGCGAGACCCAGTACTTC. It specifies CAIRTDRGGETQYF.

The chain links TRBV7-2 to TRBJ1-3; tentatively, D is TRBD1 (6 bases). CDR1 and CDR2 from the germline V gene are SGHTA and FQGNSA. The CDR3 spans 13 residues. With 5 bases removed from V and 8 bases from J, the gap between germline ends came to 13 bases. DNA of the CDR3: TGTGCCAGCAGCCAGGGGCGGGGGGACACCATATATTTT. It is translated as CASSQGRGDTIYF.

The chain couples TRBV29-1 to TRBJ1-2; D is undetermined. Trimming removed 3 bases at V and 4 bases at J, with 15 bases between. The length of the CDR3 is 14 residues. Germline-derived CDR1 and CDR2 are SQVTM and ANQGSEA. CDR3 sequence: CSVESDEQSYGYTF. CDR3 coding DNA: TGCAGCGTTGAGAGTGATGAACAGAGCTATGGCTACACCTTC.

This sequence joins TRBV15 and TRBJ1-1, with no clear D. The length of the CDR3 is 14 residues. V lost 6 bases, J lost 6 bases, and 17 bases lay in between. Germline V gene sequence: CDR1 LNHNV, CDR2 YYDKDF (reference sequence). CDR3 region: CATRYSPESPEAFF. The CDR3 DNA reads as TGTGCCACCAGATACTCCCCTGAGTCTCCTGAAGCTTTCTTT. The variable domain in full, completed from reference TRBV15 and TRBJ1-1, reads DAMVIQNPRYQVTQFGKPVTLSCSQTLNHNVMYWYQQKSSQAPKLLFHYYDKDFNNEADTPDNFQSRRPNTSFCFLDIRSPGLGDTAMYLCATRYSPESPEAFFGQGTRLTVV.

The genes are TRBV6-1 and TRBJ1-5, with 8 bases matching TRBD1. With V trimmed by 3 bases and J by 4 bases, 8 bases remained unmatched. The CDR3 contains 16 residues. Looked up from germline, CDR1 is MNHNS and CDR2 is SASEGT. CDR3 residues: CASSERQGAWNQPQHF. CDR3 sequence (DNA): TGTGCCAGCAGTGAGAGGCAGGGGGCATGGAATCAGCCCCAGCATTTT.

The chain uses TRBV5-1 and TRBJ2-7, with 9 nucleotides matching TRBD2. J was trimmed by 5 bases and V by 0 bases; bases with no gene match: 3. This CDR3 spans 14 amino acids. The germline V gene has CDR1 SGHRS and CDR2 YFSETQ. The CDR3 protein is CASSLEGTSNEQYF. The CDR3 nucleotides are TGCGCCAGCAGCTTGGAAGGGACTAGCAACGAGCAGTACTTC.